The clone carrying this T cell receptor (beta chain) occurred a few times. As yet, its antigen is unknown. A second roughly 6 to 11 cycle PCR used barcoded and J-beta primers. TCRdb ran MiXCR on the 5' RACE reads and lists one entry per CDR3 protein. The sample lists a few hundred thousand distinct CDR3 sequences, 25% to 30% occurring once. The data are from a study of blood T cells in healthy people across ages. The study, taken as a whole, reports: Per million T cells, TCR beta diversity dropped roughly linearly as age increased. A strong correlation between TCR beta diversity and naive T cell percentage was seen. In long-lived donors, naive CD4+ cell counts and diversity exceeded those of aged donors.

The CDR3 consists of 15 residues. Trimming cost V 0 bases and J 2 bases, with 5 bases left between them. Looked up from germline, CDR1 is MNHNS and CDR2 is SASEGT. The V call is TRBV6-1, the J call TRBJ2-6; D call uncertain. Sequencing input: blood. The source is a woman between 70 and 85 years old in good health. CDR3 residues: CASSEAWTGANVLTF. The DNA of the CDR3 is TGTGCCAGCAGTGAAGCATGGACTGGGGCCAACGTCCTGACTTTC.